This T cell receptor beta chain was found in a study of human T cells and chemical hapten exposure (dated by TCRdb to 2020 to 2023). Background on the whole study: For sensitization, 2% DPC in acetone was applied to a roughly 2 cm by roughly 2 cm area of upper inner arm skin. Libraries were combined into a pool for sequencing, and differences in TCR yield between samples came mainly from small differences in library volumes within the pool. Patch testing was performed on the upper back with Finn chambers containing 0.01% DPC, and the patch tests were scored after 6 days according to International Contact Dermatitis Research Group standards. For TCR sequencing, blood came from over 25 alopecia patients at anywhere from one to four time points (pre-sensitization, 2, 6 and 24 weeks). Blood was sampled from patients pre-sensitization (week 0) and at 2, 6 and about 24 weeks after DPC sensitization. The mostly female patient cohort included alopecia areata with under or over 50% scalp involvement, alopecia totalis and alopecia universalis. This study followed changes in the peripheral blood TCR repertoire in vivo during primary and secondary sensitization of alopecia patients to the hapten diphenylcyclopropenone (DPC). Throughout the study period of 20 to 30 weeks, patients also received therapeutic DPC doses to the scalp every week. The paper as a whole reports these results and caveats: DPC sensitization did not change how many TCRs were above 1 in 1000 frequency, and no evidence was found of alterations in global repertoire structure. Because all patients had alopecia, a presumed autoimmune disease, the immune response of the patients might differ from that of healthy individuals. Repeated subsampling changed both the strength of the expansion versus patch-test correlation and the threshold at which the correlation became significant. Patch test score correlated positively with the number of PT1 expanded TCRs, reaching significance at thresholds 8, 16 and 32 but not at 4. Compared with pre-sensitization or healthy control sets, expanded TCRs formed significantly more large CDR3 similarity clusters, which is consistent with antigen-driven responses.

This sample's time point label indicates: patch test 1, 2 weeks after DPC sensitization. This specimen's treatment or condition label, per the study, means: therapeutic diphenylcyclopropenone sensitization with weekly scalp DPC. Blood at each patch-test visit was drawn before the patch test was applied. Eligible patients were aged 18 to 70, diagnosed with alopecia, deemed suitable for DPC therapy, and excluded if pregnant. Total RNA was extracted from unfractionated whole blood that had been collected in Tempus Blood RNA tubes. Trimming takes 1 base off V and 7 bases off J; junction bases not matched to a gene: 11. CDR1 KGHSH and CDR2 LQKENI are derived from the germline V gene. Reading from cysteine to phenylalanine, the CDR3 counts 16 amino acids. Of all the DNA, just the CDR3 is kept, 48 bases in frame from base 1. Library creation used RACE. The run used a NextSeq 500. During library preparation, unique molecular identifiers were attached to individual cDNA molecules so that TCRs could be counted quantitatively and reproducibly. Each blood RNA sample was used to sequence both TCR alpha and TCR beta chains. The published analysis was carried out like this. Samples had a median of roughly 100,000 TCRs, with a range from roughly 23,224 to 700,000. V, J and CDR3 annotation of the TCR reads was carried out using the Decombinator software suite. For the PS versus PT1 abundance plots, all samples were subsampled to the same number of TCRs (28,000). Expanded TCRs were defined as absent before sensitization and observed at least eight times at the 2-week time point. TCRdb ran its own pipeline on the public reads, namely fastp trimming at Q25 and MiXCR clone calling, and kept in-frame beta chains. Duplicate CDR3 protein sequences are folded into a single record with the most common DNA and genes. The V and J calls come from TCRdb's annotation, not from the publication. In this sample the table shows approximately 82,000 distinct CDR3 sequences, 10% to 15% of which occur a single time. The ten largest clones add up to 3.5% of the sample.

Comment on this clonotype: Its antigen specificity is not known. No per-base quality is available; no much larger clone lies one base away.

The sample here was whole blood, taken in connection with sensitization to the hapten diphenylcyclopropenone (DPC). The source is a woman aged 55-70 years with alopecia areata. Some clones in this sample may be carry-over from other donors' samples. The chain employs TRBV18 and TRBJ2-7, with 9 bases aligning to TRBD1. The nucleotide sequence reads TGTGCCAGCTCACCACTGTCGGGACAGGGAGTTAGGGAGCAGTACTTC. Its translation reads: CASSPLSGQGVREQYF.